This record looks at one T cell receptor (beta chain) sequence and its context. This entry belongs to a study of blood T cell repertoires in COVID-19. In the study overall: Specimens from acute and convalescent COVID-19 originated in the United States, Italy and Spain. T cells, B-cell-depleted T cells, or PBMCs supplied cDNA or gDNA.

Germline CDR1 reads MNHEY; CDR2 reads SVGAGI. This CDR3 comprises 13 residues. Between the trimmed V and J ends, which lost 6 bases and 0 bases, there was a span of 3 bases. Source study methods: From reference gene primer amplification, estimates of nucleated cell counts were derived. Repertoires were generated with immunoSEQ multiplex PCR, while TCRdb's copy carries only in-frame clones and drops some. V, J and clone size are those of that table, while D and trimming were read from the DNA. The table records about 150,000 clones, around 79% of them present only once. Cohort placement rested on clinical history that participants reported themselves.

The specimen was PBMCs or T cells enriched from blood (not recorded which). The rearrangement joins TRBV6-5 to TRBJ2-6; D unclear. The sequence came from a woman between 65 and 79 years old in a cohort exposed to, infected with or recovered from COVID-19 (not recorded which). The chain's CDR3 is CASSLSGANVLTF. The CDR3 DNA sequence: TGTGCCAGCAGCCTCTCTGGGGCCAACGTCCTGACTTTC.